This TCR beta chain was obtained from a study of blood T cell repertoires in COVID-19. About the study: COVID-19 samples collected from the United States, Italy and Spain covered acute and convalescent phases. The cDNA or gDNA used as material had been derived from T cells, B-cell-depleted T cells, or PBMCs.

The ends were cut back, 8 bases at V and 1 base at J, with 14 bases in the middle. The CDR3 runs 14 residues. Germline loops: CDR1 MNHEY, CDR2 SVGAGI. Original methodology: Quantification of nucleated cells was approximated via reference gene primer amplification. Here immunoSEQ multiplex PCR was the method, and the copy in TCRdb shows in-frame clones only, minus some. V, J and clone size are those of that table, while D and trimming were read from the DNA. The table lists 20,000 to 30,000 clones, around 67% of them singletons. What was sequenced was peripheral blood. The chain couples TRBV6-5 to TRBJ1-1; D is undetermined. The TCR sequence derives from a man between 60 and 75 years old with active or convalescent COVID-19. CDR3 nucleotide sequence: TGTGCCAGCTCGGGTGAGTCTTCGAACACTGAAGCTTTCTTT. Amino acid sequence: CASSGESSNTEAFF.